This T cell receptor (beta chain) was profiled in a study of T cell repertoires in cytomegalovirus infection. Study at large: Public TCR beta signature analysis indicated the presence of both CMV infection and matching HLA type. Study findings and constraints: HLA-C-restricted CMV-specific TCR beta clonotypes prevailed in the ex vivo response.

TCRdb redid the calling of the reads with MiXCR, one entry per CDR3 protein. This repertoire shows around 430,000 distinct CDR3 sequences, roughly 43% found once; its top ten account for 43%. CDR1 and CDR2 (germline): LNHDA, SQIVND (reference sequence). V lost 1 base and J lost 2, with 12 bases in between. This CDR3 is built from 16 residues. As to this clonotype: What it binds is not known.

The receptor was isolated from a human donor in good health (CMV status not recorded). Some clones in this sample may be carry-over from other donors' samples. This rearrangement joins TRBV19 to TRBJ2-4; a weak D match, TRBD1 (6 bases). Sequenced here: cultured PBMCs, sampled from culture after CMV antigen stimulation. The CDR3 protein is CASSIAGAFSKNIQYF. The CDR3 nucleotides read TGTGCCAGTAGTATAGCAGGGGCCTTTTCCAAAAACATTCAGTACTTC. The full variable domain, rest sourced from reference TRBV19 and TRBJ2-4, is DGGITQSPKYLFRKEGQNVTLSCEQNLNHDAMYWYRQDPGQGLRLIYYSQIVNDFQKGDIAEGYSVSREKKESFPLTVTSAQKNPTAFYLCASSIAGAFSKNIQYFGAGTRLSVL.